This TCR beta chain emerged from a study of blood T cell repertoires in COVID-19. Study at large: Samples representing acute and convalescent COVID-19 were sourced from the United States, Italy and Spain. PBMCs, B-cell-depleted T cells, or T cells were the source of the cDNA or gDNA that made up the material.

The CDR3 contains 15 residues. The V gene lost 1 base and the J gene lost 2 bases, with 12 bases spanning the gap. Per the germline V gene, CDR1 is MGHDK and CDR2 is SYGVNS. The table lists this clone with a count of one. Per the authors' pipeline: Amplification of reference gene primers was used by the study to estimate nucleated cell counts. The assay was immunoSEQ multiplex PCR, and TCRdb's table has in-frame clones only and misses some. V and J calls and clone size come straight from that table; D and trimming were deduced from the DNA. The sample includes hundreds of thousands of clones, around four fifths of them seen just once.

Sequencing was performed on peripheral blood. This chain joins TRBV25-1 and TRBJ2-7; tentatively, D is TRBD2 (6 bases). The TCR comes from a man aged 80 or over with acute or convalescent COVID-19. The CDR3 region is CASSESAAGTYEQYF. CDR3 DNA: TGTGCCAGCAGTGAATCGGCCGCGGGAACCTACGAGCAGTACTTC.